The sequence of this T cell receptor beta chain was determined in a study of response to subunit inactivated influenza vaccine. V was pared by 2 bases and J by 1 base, with 23 bases between. The CDR3 contains 19 residues. Germline CDR1 reads PRHDT; CDR2 reads FYEKMQ (reference sequence). TCRdb called the RT-PCR reads again in MiXCR, with one record for every CDR3 protein. The data show 150,000 or so distinct CDR3 sequences, with approximately 11% seen just once and around 12% held by the top ten. Broader study findings: After each seasonal influenza vaccination, few new T cells are recruited, the authors suggested.

Comments on this clonotype: Its target is not known.

This chain joins TRBV13 and TRBJ2-5; D may be TRBD2 (6 bases). This TCR derives from a man in his forties or fifties who received an inactivated influenza vaccine. The sample consisted of non-naive T cells sorted from PBMCs, taken 45 days after vaccination. CDR3 nucleotides: TGTGCCAGCAGCTTATCCTTCTTTAGACGGAGGGGTCTCCAAGAGACCCAGTACTTC. Residues: CASSLSFFRRRGLQETQYF.